This T cell receptor (beta chain) comes out of a study of shared clonotypes between healthy human individuals. About this clone itself: Antigen unknown.

Clones were sequenced by immunoSEQ multiplex PCR, and TCRdb holds only the in-frame ones, with some missing. The data show some 2,400,000 clones, nearly 97% seen once. General study findings and limits: Clonotype sharing levels among donors were expected to vary with sequencing depth. Generation of non-shared clonotypes was less probable than generation of clonotypes shared by all four donors. Despite large depth, rarefaction showed incomplete sorted-subset sequencing.

Trimming at V came to 5 bases and at J to 2 bases, leaving 8 bases not matched to a gene. The CDR3 loop spans 15 amino acids. Germline loops: CDR1 LNHDA, CDR2 SQIVND (reference sequence). The chain uses TRBV19 and TRBJ2-7, with 8 bases identical to TRBD2. This TCR derives from a man younger than 35 in good health. Sequencing was carried out using naive CD4+ T cells sorted from blood. Subset denoted: CD45RA+ positively selected. This CDR3 reads CASSPRGGVAYEQYF. CDR3 coding DNA: TGTGCCAGTAGTCCCCGGGGGGGCGTTGCCTACGAGCAGTACTTC.